This entry lists 19 T cell receptor beta chains sequenced from one sample in a study of blood T cells in healthy people across ages. Then a second PCR, running roughly 7 to 11 cycles, was carried out with a sample-barcoded 5' primer and a J-beta primer mix. One entry per CDR3 protein, called by TCRdb with MiXCR from the 5' RACE reads. The sample has hundreds of thousands of distinct CDR3 sequences, around a fifth seen once; the top ten hold 3.5% to 4%. Specimen: blood. These receptors were taken from a man between 65 and 80 years old in good health.

As for this clonotype: At one end the junction does not follow the germline gene, possibly because of a read error. This chain connects TRBV12-3 or TRBV12-4 to TRBJ2-3; D uncertain. The CDR3 sequence is 16 residues long. In DNA form, the CDR3 reads TGTGCCAGCAGTTCCGTAGGCGGAGCGATCACAGATGCGCAGTATTTT. Amino acid sequence: CASSSVGGAITDAQYF.

The sample holds a few counts of this clonotype. V usage is TRBV5-4 and J usage is TRBJ2-3; 8 nucleotides align to TRBD2. The trim removed 4 bases at V and 4 bases at J, leaving 8 bases unmatched. Germline V lookup: CDR1 SGHNT, CDR2 YYREEE (reference sequence). The CDR3 is 15 amino acids. The CDR3, as DNA: TGTGCCAGCAGCAATGTGAATAGCGGGGCAGATACGCAGTATTTT. Amino acids: CASSNVNSGADTQYF. Supplemented by reference TRBV5-4 and TRBJ2-3, the full variable domain reads ETGVTQSPTHLIKTRGQQVTLRCSSQSGHNTVSWYQQALGQGPQFIFQYYREEENGRGNFPPRFSGLQFPNYSSELNVNALELDDSALYLCASSNVNSGADTQYFGPGTRLTVL.

This clonotype has a handful of counts. The chain links TRBV6-2 or TRBV6-3 to TRBJ1-2, with D unresolved. The CDR3 consists of 13 residues. In germline, CDR1 is MNHEY, CDR2 SVGEGT. The V and J ends lost 2 bases and 7 bases respectively, with 11 bases between them. Written as DNA, the CDR3 is TGTGCCAGCAGTTACGGGTCAATCCCTGGCTACACCTTC. Protein: CASSYGSIPGYTF.

This clonotype was seen only a few times. The rearrangement links TRBV25-1 to TRBJ2-7; 7 nucleotides align to TRBD1. V trimming: 3 bases; J trimming: 3 bases; junction bases outside the gene matches: 8. Germline values: CDR1 MGHDK, CDR2 SYGVNS. CDR3 length: 15 residues. CDR3 residues: CASSDSPGGRYEQYF. In DNA form, the CDR3 reads TGTGCCAGCAGTGATTCGCCAGGGGGACGCTACGAGCAGTACTTC.

This clonotype was seen more than once but under ten times. This chain uses TRBV7-2 with TRBJ2-5, with D hard to call. V dropped 6 bases and J dropped 5 bases, with 7 bases sitting between them. CDR1 and CDR2 from the germline V gene are SGHTA and FQGNSA. The CDR3 contains 11 residues. CDR3: CASRGTETQYF. The CDR3 bases are TGTGCCAGCAGGGGAACGGAGACCCAGTACTTC.

This clonotype was picked up a small number of times. The chain combines TRBV6-1 with TRBJ1-6, with a tentative D call TRBD1 (6 bases). CDR3 length equals 16 residues. The germline V gene encodes CDR1 MNHNS and CDR2 SASEGT. The V end was cut by 7 bases, the J end by 3 bases, with 16 bases between. CDR3 residues: CASKRKGRGYNSPLHF. The CDR3 nucleotides read TGTGCCAGCAAGCGTAAGGGCAGGGGCTATAATTCACCCCTCCACTTT.

J is TRBJ1-4 and V is TRBV18; D might be TRBD1 (6 bases). V was clipped by 1 base and J by 6 bases, with 9 bases between them. This CDR3 is built from 14 residues. In germline, CDR1 is KGHSH, CDR2 LQKENI. The CDR3 nucleotides read TGTGCCAGCTCACCACGGGGGGCGGATGAAAAACTGTTTTTT. Its translation is CASSPRGADEKLFF. The entire variable domain, with the rest obtained from reference TRBV18 and TRBJ1-4, is as follows: NAGVMQNPRHLVRRRGQEARLRCSPMKGHSHVYWYRQLPEEGLKFMVYLQKENIIDESGMPKERFSAEFPKEGPSILRIQQVVRGDSAAYFCASSPRGADEKLFFGSGTQLSVL.

The chain combines TRBV12-3 or TRBV12-4 with TRBJ1-2, with 8 bases matching TRBD1. Germline trimming cut 6 bases from V and 4 bases from J; bases unmatched to any gene: 13. This CDR3 has 16 amino acids. The CDR3 nucleotides are TGTGCCAGCAGCCAAACCCCTGGGACAGGTTCCTATGGCTACACCTTC. Its translation: CASSQTPGTGSYGYTF.

The V and J genes are TRBV25-1 and TRBJ2-1, with D unresolved. The CDR3 extends over 13 amino acids. Germline-derived CDR1 and CDR2 are MGHDK and SYGVNS. Trimming removed 4 bases at V and 10 bases at J, with 14 bases between. The CDR3 nucleotides read TGTGCCAGCAGTGGGCCCGGGTTGGGGGAGCAGTTCTTC. Translation gives CASSGPGLGEQFF.

This clonotype appeared a few times. J is TRBJ2-7 and V is TRBV27, with D unclear. The CDR3 covers 13 residues. V lost 0 bases, J lost 3 bases, and 6 bases lay in between. Per germline, CDR1 MNHEY and CDR2 SMNVEV (reference sequence). The CDR3: CASSLSGVYEQYF. As DNA, the CDR3 is TGTGCCAGCAGTTTATCGGGCGTCTACGAGCAGTACTTC.

This rearrangement joins TRBV7-2 to TRBJ2-3, with D perhaps matching TRBD2 (5 bases). Germline V gene sequence: CDR1 SGHTA, CDR2 FQGNSA. CDR3 size: 14 residues. The germline V and J ends were trimmed by 7 bases and 7 bases, with 18 bases remaining between them. The CDR3 is CASTRGGDSYTQYF. Written as DNA, the CDR3 is TGTGCCAGCACCCGAGGAGGAGACTCATATACGCAGTATTTT. Using reference TRBV7-2 and TRBJ2-3 for the parts outside the CDR3, the full variable domain is GAGVSQSPSNKVTEKGKDVELRCDPISGHTALYWYRQSLGQGLEFLIYFQGNSAPDKSGLPSDRFSAERTGGSVSTLTIQRTQQEDSAVYLCASTRGGDSYTQYFGPGTRLTVL.

This clonotype was observed a few times. J is TRBJ2-7 and V is TRBV29-1, with D unresolved. This CDR3 spans 11 amino acids. Germline V gene data show CDR1 as SQVTM and CDR2 as ANQGSEA. V gave up 6 bases and J gave up 5 bases, with 11 bases separating them. CDR3 loop: CSVLHSNEQYF. CDR3 sequence (DNA): TGCAGCGTCCTCCATAGCAACGAGCAGTACTTC.

The chain has TRBV19 and TRBJ2-4; D gene unclear. Germline V gives CDR1 LNHDA, CDR2 SQIVND (reference sequence). CDR3 length: 11 residues. V lost 5 bases, J lost 6 bases, and 5 bases lay in between. For the CDR3, the DNA is TGTGCCAGTAGTCAAGTAAACATTCAGTACTTC. This encodes CASSQVNIQYF.

This clonotype was counted a few times. The chain employs TRBV20-1 and TRBJ2-1; 10 bases line up with TRBD1. Unmatched junction bases numbered 7, after V lost 3 bases and J lost 2 bases. CDR3 length: 16 residues. Germline lookup yields CDR1 DFQATT and CDR2 SNEGSKA (reference sequence). This CDR3 is CSARVVGTGAYNEQFF. The CDR3 bases are TGCAGTGCTAGGGTTGTAGGGACAGGGGCCTACAATGAGCAGTTCTTC.

The chain recombines TRBV7-9 with TRBJ2-7, with 9 bases aligning to TRBD1. The V gene's germline CDR1 is SEHNR and CDR2 FQNEAQ (reference sequence). This CDR3 has 16 residues. Trimming removed 4 bases from V and 0 bases from J; junction bases left unmatched: 7. The CDR3 loop reads CASSSYRGPLSYEQYF. DNA for the CDR3: TGTGCCAGCAGCTCCTACAGGGGGCCCCTCTCCTACGAGCAGTACTTC.

This clonotype was seen a few times. The rearrangement joins TRBV6-5 to TRBJ2-5; 9 bases align to TRBD1. The CDR3 extends over 17 amino acids. Trimming at V came to 0 bases and at J to 3 bases, leaving 8 bases not matched to a gene. Germline CDR1 is MNHEY and CDR2 is SVGAGI. The DNA for the CDR3 is TGTGCCAGCAGTTACTCATATGGACAGGGGCAGAAAGAGACCCAGTACTTC. This encodes CASSYSYGQGQKETQYF.

The chain carries TRBV29-1 and TRBJ2-7, with 7 bases identical to TRBD2. This CDR3 comprises 13 residues. J gave up 5 bases and V 7 bases, and 11 bases lay outside the gene matches. Per germline, CDR1 SQVTM and CDR2 ANQGSEA. The CDR3 protein is CSGTGGGGNEQYF. Written as DNA, the CDR3 is TGCAGCGGCACCGGCGGGGGAGGCAACGAGCAGTACTTC.

The chain recombines TRBV12-5 with TRBJ2-7, with 9 bases identical to TRBD2. CDR3 size: 15 residues. CDR1 is LGHNT, CDR2 FRNRAP, per germline. The junction had 6 bases not matched to a gene; V was cut back by 6 bases and J by 0 bases. CDR3 DNA: TGTGCTAGTGGCCTCGGGACTAGCCACTCCTACGAGCAGTACTTC. It is translated as CASGLGTSHSYEQYF.

This clonotype was observed a few times. The chain has TRBV20-1 and TRBJ2-5; the D call may be TRBD1 or TRBD2 (6 bases each). The J call may be wrong; the DNA end is better matched by TRBJ2-7. This CDR3 spans 15 amino acids. Germline CDR1 and CDR2: DFQATT and SNEGSKA (reference sequence). CDR3 region: CSARESSGAHYEQYF. As DNA, the CDR3 is TGCAGTGCTAGAGAATCGTCGGGGGCCCACTACGAGCAGTACTTC.